This T cell receptor beta chain is drawn from a study of blood T cell repertoires in COVID-19. About the study: The cDNA or gDNA used as material had been derived from T cells, B-cell-depleted T cells, or PBMCs.

In Seattle, patients joined the study during active infection and were tracked longitudinally. In the study's own analysis: Amplified reference gene primers provided the basis for estimating nucleated cell counts. The assay was immunoSEQ multiplex PCR, and TCRdb's table has in-frame clones only and misses some. D and trimming come from the DNA, and the V and J calls and clone size come from that table. The sample lists about 180,000 clones, around nine tenths occurring once. This clone was observed a few times. V shed 6 bases, J shed 6 bases, and the junction held 3 bases outside the gene matches. CDR1 and CDR2 (germline): MNHNY, SVGAGI (reference sequence). The CDR3 totals 12 residues.

The TCR comes from a man in his sixties with COVID-19, enrolled during active disease. The sequencing input was peripheral blood. The chain links TRBV6-6 to TRBJ1-1; 8 bases map to TRBD1. CDR3 bases: TGTGCCAGCAGGGACAGGGTACCTGAAGCTTTCTTT. Encoded protein: CASRDRVPEAFF.